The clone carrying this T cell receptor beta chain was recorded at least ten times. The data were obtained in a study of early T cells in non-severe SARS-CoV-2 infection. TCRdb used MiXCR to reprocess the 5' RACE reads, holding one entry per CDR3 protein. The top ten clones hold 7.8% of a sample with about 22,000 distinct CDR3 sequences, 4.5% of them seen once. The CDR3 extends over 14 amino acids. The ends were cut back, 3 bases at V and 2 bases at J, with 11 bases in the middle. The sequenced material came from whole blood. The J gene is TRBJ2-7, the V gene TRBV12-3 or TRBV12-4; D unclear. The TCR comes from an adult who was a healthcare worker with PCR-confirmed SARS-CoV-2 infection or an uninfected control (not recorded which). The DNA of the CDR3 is TGTGCCAGCAGTTTTCCGGGCGGCCCCTACGAGCAGTACTTC. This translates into CASSFPGGPYEQYF.